This is a list of T cell receptor beta chains from one sample in a study of cytomegalovirus exposure and HLA in healthy donors. Using immunoSEQ multiplex PCR, the repertoire was profiled, and TCRdb retains in-frame clones only, with some absent. The data show more than 95,000 clones, approximately 95% seen once. The sample was PBMCs. These receptors were taken from a man aged 18 to 29 in good health and CMV-seronegative. Each CDR3 is given with its conserved first and last residue. The D gene is left open where the match is weak. Clone size, where shown, is once, few, many, or a class for clones that have expanded.

size | D | J | V | length | CDR3 | DNA
- | - | TRBJ1-1 | TRBV9 | 16 | CASSVQAGVGDTEAFF | TGTGCCAGCAGCGTACAGGCAGGGGTTGGGGACACTGAAGCTTTCTTT
- | TRBD1 | TRBJ1-3 | TRBV7-6 | 17 | CASSPPGQSPSGNTIYF | TGTGCCAGCTCTCCCCCGGGACAGTCACCCTCTGGAAACACCATATATTTT
- | TRBD1 | TRBJ2-6 | TRBV2 | 16 | CASSRQGAGGANVLTF | TGTGCCAGCAGTCGACAGGGGGCAGGAGGGGCCAACGTCCTGACTTTC
- | - | TRBJ1-1 | TRBV7-8 | 15 | CASSLLPRGGGEAFF | TGTGCCAGCAGCTTACTCCCAAGGGGAGGAGGCGAAGCTTTCTTT
- | TRBD2 | TRBJ2-1 | TRBV2 | 16 | CASTPPGTSGRAEQFF | TGTGCCAGCACTCCCCCCGGGACTAGCGGGAGGGCCGAGCAGTTCTTC
- | TRBD2 | TRBJ2-3 | TRBV28 | 15 | CASSPIAGGGSAQYF | TGTGCCAGCAGCCCTATAGCGGGAGGAGGATCGGCGCAGTATTTT
once | TRBD2 | TRBJ2-1 | TRBV7-3 | 16 | CASSLPVASGSHEQFF | TGTGCCAGCAGCTTACCGGTGGCTAGCGGGAGCCATGAGCAGTTCTTC
- | - | TRBJ2-5 | TRBV18 | 15 | CASSPPGHMEETQYF | TGTGCCAGCTCACCTCCGGGACATATGGAAGAGACCCAGTACTTC
- | TRBD2 | TRBJ2-1 | TRBV7-8 | 14 | CASSWGRGPSEQFF | TGTGCCAGCAGCTGGGGGAGGGGCCCCTCCGAGCAGTTCTTC
- | - | TRBJ1-3 | TRBV30 | 12 | CAWSIVGNTIYF | TGTGCCTGGAGTATCGTTGGAAACACCATATATTTT
- | - | TRBJ1-4 | TRBV29-1 | 16 | CSVEDAGEPTNEKLFF | TGCAGCGTTGAAGATGCAGGGGAACCAACTAATGAAAAACTGTTTTTT
once | - | TRBJ1-2 | TRBV5-1 | 16 | CASSLTGQANNYGYTF | TGCGCCAGCAGCTTAACGGGACAAGCTAATAACTATGGCTACACCTTC
- | - | TRBJ2-7 | TRBV6-6 | 14 | CASSLRVGAYEQYF | TGTGCCAGCAGCCTCAGGGTTGGGGCCTACGAGCAGTACTTC
- | TRBD2 | TRBJ2-2 | TRBV27 | 16 | CASSQPGLAGSGELFF | TGTGCCAGCAGTCAGCCGGGACTAGCGGGTTCCGGGGAGCTGTTTTTT
- | - | TRBJ2-3 | TRBV7-3 | 13 | CASSPSGRDTQYF | TGTGCCAGCAGCCCCTCTGGGAGGGATACGCAGTATTTT
- | TRBD2 | TRBJ2-7 | TRBV5-1 | 15 | CASSDTSGFSYEQYF | TGCGCCAGCAGCGACACTAGCGGGTTCTCCTACGAGCAGTACTTC
- | TRBD1 | TRBJ2-7 | TRBV15 | 16 | CATSPRGQGWSYEQYF | TGTGCCACCAGCCCCCGCGGACAGGGATGGTCCTACGAGCAGTACTTC
- | - | TRBJ2-1 | TRBV27 | 14 | CASSPKRRVEEQFF | TGTGCCAGCAGTCCAAAACGCAGGGTCGAGGAGCAGTTCTTC
- | - | TRBJ2-2 | TRBV9 | 16 | CASSVRLERATGELFF | TGTGCCAGCAGCGTGCGACTAGAGCGGGCCACCGGGGAGCTGTTTTTT
- | - | TRBJ1-2 | TRBV28 | 13 | CATSKGGVYGYTF | TGTGCCACCAGTAAGGGGGGGGTCTATGGCTACACCTTC